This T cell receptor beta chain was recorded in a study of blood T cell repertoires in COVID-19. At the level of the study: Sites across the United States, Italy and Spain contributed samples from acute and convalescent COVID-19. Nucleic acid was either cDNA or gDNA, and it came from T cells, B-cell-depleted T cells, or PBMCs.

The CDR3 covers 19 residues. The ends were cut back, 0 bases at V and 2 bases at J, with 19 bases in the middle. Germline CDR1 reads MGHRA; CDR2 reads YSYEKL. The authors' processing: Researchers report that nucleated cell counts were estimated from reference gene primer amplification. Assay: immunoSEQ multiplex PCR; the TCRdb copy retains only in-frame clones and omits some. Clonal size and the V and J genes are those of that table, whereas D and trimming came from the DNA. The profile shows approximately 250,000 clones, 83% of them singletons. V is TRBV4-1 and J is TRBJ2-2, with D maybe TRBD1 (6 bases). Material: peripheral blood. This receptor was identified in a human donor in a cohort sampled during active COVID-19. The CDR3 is CASSQEWGRVGANTGELFF. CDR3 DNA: TGCGCCAGCAGCCAAGAATGGGGGCGGGTTGGAGCAAACACCGGGGAGCTGTTTTTT.